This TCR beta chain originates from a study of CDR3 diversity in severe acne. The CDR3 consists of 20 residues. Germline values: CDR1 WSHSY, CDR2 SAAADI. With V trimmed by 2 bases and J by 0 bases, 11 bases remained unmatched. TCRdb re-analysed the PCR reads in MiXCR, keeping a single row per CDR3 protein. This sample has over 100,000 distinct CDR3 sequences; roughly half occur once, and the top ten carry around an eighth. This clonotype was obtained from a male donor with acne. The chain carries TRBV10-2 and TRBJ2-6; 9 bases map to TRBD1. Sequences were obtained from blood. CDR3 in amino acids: CASSEKSGQGLFSGANVLTF. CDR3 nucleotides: TGCGCCAGCAGTGAGAAGTCGGGACAGGGACTTTTCTCTGGGGCCAACGTCCTGACTTTC.